Given below is one T cell receptor beta chain in context. No antigen is known for it. The sample belongs to a study of regulatory T cells in long-lasting Graves disease. Whole-study findings and limits: Persistent disease preferred TRBV28, TRBJ1-2 and TRBJ2-5. Newly diagnosed Graves' patients exceeded persistent ones in TCR diversity. Shared public clonotypes totalled about 2,700 in persistent patients, compared with about a thousand in new patients. With a small sample size, accuracy may have been reduced.

The CDR3 extends over 13 amino acids. Trimming took off 6 bases at V and 5 bases at J, with 13 bases between the two ends. Construction of TCR beta libraries relied on iRepertoire HTBI primers and on Arm-PCR targeting CDR3 regions. Using its own MiXCR run on the multiplex PCR reads, TCRdb lists one record per CDR3 protein. The sample lists a few hundred thousand distinct CDR3 sequences; about 23% were seen once. Time point noted: persistent/refractory GD, antithyroid drugs over 5 years with positive TRAb. Preparation of the TCR library used RNA extracted from PBMCs. The receptor was isolated from a woman between 40 and 55 years old with Graves disease. Sequences were derived from peripheral blood mononuclear cells (PBMCs), sampled when the disease was refractory, from a patient treated with antithyroid drugs. The chain employs TRBV12-3 or TRBV12-4 and TRBJ1-1; possible D gene TRBD1, 5 bases. The CDR3: CASSPSAGTEAFF. CDR3 nucleotide sequence: TGTGCCAGCAGCCCCTCGGCAGGGACTGAAGCTTTCTTT.